The next 21 T cell receptor beta chains were all read from a single sample in a study of T cell clones after liver transplantation. Libraries were prepared by immunoSEQ multiplex PCR; TCRdb keeps only in-frame clonotypes and omits some of them. In the table there are 20,000 to 25,000 clones, over 85% of which are singletons. This specimen was CD8+ T cells from blood, taken less than 27 months after liver transplant. The receptors here all came from a human patient who received a liver transplant. Some T cells may have come from the graft donor.

The chain uses TRBV27 and TRBJ2-1; TRBD2 matches 12 bases. V gave up 5 bases and J gave up 9 bases; unmatched junction bases: 2. The CDR3 covers 13 residues. CDR1 is MNHEY, CDR2 SMNVEV, per germline (reference sequence). Here the CDR3 DNA reads TGTGCCAGCAGTCTAGCGGGAGGGAGTGAGCAGTTCTTC. Its translation: CASSLAGGSEQFF.

This chain joins TRBV29-1 and TRBJ2-1; possibly TRBD1 for D (6 bases). Germline lookup yields CDR1 SQVTM and CDR2 ANQGSEA. The V end lost 4 bases, the J end lost 9 bases, and 10 bases lay between the germline ends. There are 11 residues in the CDR3. The CDR3 DNA reads as TGCAGCGTTGCCCAGGGGACTGAGCAGTTCTTC. It yields the protein CSVAQGTEQFF.

By share of the sample, this clone is large. The genes are TRBV14 and TRBJ1-1; 8 bases fit TRBD1. The CDR3 spans 12 residues. CDR1 is SGHDN and CDR2 is FVKESK in the germline V gene. After removal of 4 bases from V and 7 bases from J, the junction contained 2 bases not matched to a gene. DNA of the CDR3: TGTGCCAGCAGCCTGGACAGGGTTGAAGCTTTCTTT. Translation gives CASSLDRVEAFF.

The chain carries TRBV28 and TRBJ2-7; tentative D call: TRBD1 (6 bases). The germline V gene has CDR1 MDHEN and CDR2 SYDVKM. The CDR3 sequence is 17 residues long. Trimming stripped 2 bases from V and 3 bases from J, with 20 bases between. CDR3 in DNA: TGTGCCAGCAGTTTAAGGAGAGGGCAGGGGATAGACTACGAGCAGTACTTC. This sequence encodes CASSLRRGQGIDYEQYF.

This clone was seen a single time. This chain uses TRBV11-3 with TRBJ2-7; the match to TRBD1 covers 7 bases. This CDR3 has 14 amino acids. Trimming cost V 5 bases and J 0 bases; bases outside gene matches: 4. Germline values: CDR1 SGHNT, CDR2 YENEEA. The CDR3 DNA is TGTGCCAGCAGCGACGGGACAGCCTCCTACGAGCAGTACTTC. Its protein is CASSDGTASYEQYF.

The rearrangement joins TRBV7-9 to TRBJ2-5; the match to TRBD2 covers 8 bases. CDR1 and CDR2 (germline): SEHNR, FQNEAQ (reference sequence). The CDR3 length is 15 residues. Trimming cost V 8 bases and J 5 bases; bases outside gene matches: 13. For the CDR3, the DNA is TGTGCCAGCGGCCCCGTTCGGGAGGGCCGGGAGACCCAGTACTTC. Its protein is CASGPVREGRETQYF.

V gene TRBV5-1 combines with J gene TRBJ2-2; 9 bases are shared with TRBD2. The germline gives CDR1 SGHRS, CDR2 YFSETQ. CDR3 length equals 18 residues. V dropped 0 bases and J dropped 3; count of bases not matched to a gene: 9. The DNA of the CDR3 is TGCGCCAGCAGCTTGGCCCTAGCGGGAATCTCGTACACCGGGGAGCTGTTTTTT. Residues: CASSLALAGISYTGELFF. The variable domain in full, with the rest retrieved from reference TRBV5-1 and TRBJ2-2, is KAGVTQTPRYLIKTRGQQVTLSCSPISGHRSVSWYQQTPGQGLQFLFEYFSETQRNKGNFPGRFSGRQFSNSRSEMNVSTLELGDSALYLCASSLALAGISYTGELFFGEGSRLTVL.

The chain has TRBV27 and TRBJ1-1, with a possible D match to TRBD1 (6 bases). Trimming left V 7 bases short and J 2 bases short, with 14 bases between. Germline CDR1 is MNHEY and CDR2 is SMNVEV (reference sequence). The CDR3 is 14 amino acids. The CDR3 DNA reads as TGTGCCAGCACCTTAACGGGGGCTAACACTGAAGCTTTCTTT. Translating gives CASTLTGANTEAFF.

V and J are TRBV7-3 and TRBJ2-3; no clear D. This CDR3 comprises 11 residues. Germline V lookup: CDR1 SGHTA, CDR2 FQGTGA. The V and J ends lost 5 bases and 6 bases respectively, with 6 bases between them. The chain's CDR3 is CASSKGDTQYF. The CDR3 DNA reads as TGTGCCAGCAGCAAAGGGGATACGCAGTATTTT.

Here the CDR3 reads CASSPESGEGREQFF. The CDR3 DNA is TGTGCCAGCAGCCCCGAGTCGGGGGAGGGCCGTGAGCAGTTCTTC. The chain has TRBV11-3 and TRBJ2-1; 7 bases are shared with TRBD2. The CDR3 has 15 residues. Trimming removed 5 bases from V and 9 bases from J; junction bases left unmatched: 13. Per the germline V gene, CDR1 is SGHNT and CDR2 is YENEEA.

V usage is TRBV28 and J usage is TRBJ2-3; D unresolved. From germline, CDR1 is MDHEN and CDR2 SYDVKM. The V gene lost 2 bases and the J gene lost 0 bases, with 15 bases spanning the gap. The CDR3 has 17 residues. In DNA, the CDR3 is TGTGCCAGCAGTTTAACGTCGGAAGCGATAAGCACAGATACGCAGTATTTT. It encodes CASSLTSEAISTDTQYF.

The chain joins TRBV9 to TRBJ2-7, with TRBD2 as a possible D gene (6 bases). CDR1 is SGDLS and CDR2 is YYNGEE in the germline V gene. The CDR3 consists of 15 residues. V was cut by 0 bases and J by 2 bases, with 12 bases left in between. CDR3 protein: CASSVEGGMAYEQYF. The CDR3 bases are TGTGCCAGCAGCGTAGAGGGCGGGATGGCCTACGAGCAGTACTTC.

This clone was observed a single time. The chain has TRBV30 and TRBJ2-1, with no clear D. Germline loops: CDR1 GTSNPN, CDR2 SVGIG (reference sequence). This CDR3 has 11 residues. Trimming pared 1 base from V and 8 bases from J, leaving 6 bases between. CDR3 nucleotide sequence: TGTGCCTGGAGTGACTTGGATGAGCAGTTCTTC. This encodes CAWSDLDEQFF.

The chain combines TRBV13 with TRBJ2-1; D call uncertain. V was cut by 3 bases and J by 9 bases, with 6 bases left in between. The CDR3 runs 11 residues. Per the germline V gene, CDR1 is PRHDT and CDR2 is FYEKMQ (reference sequence). In DNA, the CDR3 is TGTGCCAGCAGCTTTAGCAGTGAGCAGTTCTTC. Amino acid sequence: CASSFSSEQFF.

The chain joins TRBV27 to TRBJ1-4; D unresolved. Germline CDR1 is MNHEY and CDR2 is SMNVEV (reference sequence). This CDR3 spans 16 amino acids. V was shortened by 6 bases and J by 5 bases, with 19 bases between the two germline ends. The CDR3 loop is CASSPSGPWGNEKLFF. Written as DNA, the CDR3 is TGTGCCAGCAGCCCATCTGGGCCCTGGGGAAATGAAAAACTGTTTTTT. Full variable domain (outside the CDR3, taken from reference TRBV27 and TRBJ1-4): EAQVTQNPRYLITVTGKKLTVTCSQNMNHEYMSWYRQDPGLGLRQIYYSMNVEVTDKGDVPEGYKVSRKEKRNFPLILESPSPNQTSLYFCASSPSGPWGNEKLFFGSGTQLSVL.

The chain has TRBV11-3 and TRBJ1-1; tentatively, D is TRBD1 (6 bases). This CDR3 is 15 amino acids long. Germline V gene data show CDR1 as SGHNT and CDR2 as YENEEA. V was trimmed by 5 bases and J by 1 base, leaving 14 bases between them. The chain's CDR3 is CASSPGERPNTEAFF. CDR3 sequence (DNA): TGTGCCAGCAGCCCAGGGGAACGGCCGAACACTGAAGCTTTCTTT.

The V and J genes are TRBV11-2 and TRBJ2-1, with D tentatively TRBD2 (7 bases). Germline V gives CDR1 SGHAT, CDR2 FQNNGV. There are 15 residues in the CDR3. Deletions cut 1 base from V and 8 bases from J, with 15 bases between. The chain's CDR3 is CASSLGGGLWDEQFF. The CDR3 DNA follows: TGTGCCAGCAGCTTAGGGGGGGGCCTGTGGGATGAGCAGTTCTTC.

This clone was observed a handful of times. The chain combines TRBV28 with TRBJ2-5, with a weak D call TRBD1 (7 bases). Trimming shortened V by 2 bases and J by 5 bases, and 18 bases separated the two germline ends. This CDR3 has 16 amino acids. Germline V lookup: CDR1 MDHEN, CDR2 SYDVKM. CDR3 sequence (DNA): TGTGCCAGCAGTTTACCGGGCAGGGGGGACGGTGAGACCCAGTACTTC. Encoded protein: CASSLPGRGDGETQYF.

This chain uses TRBV9 with TRBJ2-5, with unresolved D. CDR1 and CDR2 (germline): SGDLS, YYNGEE. The CDR3 covers 15 residues. V lost 0 bases to trimming and J lost 0 bases, with 9 bases between them. The CDR3 coding sequence is TGTGCCAGCAGCGTAGGGTGGGCAGACCAAGAGACCCAGTACTTC. It translates to CASSVGWADQETQYF.

The chain combines TRBV19 with TRBJ2-5, with unresolved D. This CDR3 contains 13 residues. With 2 bases removed from V and 5 bases from J, the gap between germline ends came to 9 bases. Germline V gene data show CDR1 as LNHDA and CDR2 as SQIVND (reference sequence). The CDR3 loop reads CASSIMVSETQYF. The CDR3 coding sequence is TGTGCCAGTAGTATAATGGTATCGGAGACCCAGTACTTC.

The rearrangement joins TRBV5-4 to TRBJ2-7, with D perhaps given as TRBD1 or TRBD2 (5 bases each). The CDR3 covers 14 residues. Germline lookup yields CDR1 SGHNT and CDR2 YYREEE (reference sequence). V was trimmed by 0 bases and J by 1 base, leaving 8 bases between them. Here the CDR3 DNA reads TGTGCCAGCAGCTTGGCCTGGGGGTCCTACGAGCAGTACTTC. This encodes CASSLAWGSYEQYF.